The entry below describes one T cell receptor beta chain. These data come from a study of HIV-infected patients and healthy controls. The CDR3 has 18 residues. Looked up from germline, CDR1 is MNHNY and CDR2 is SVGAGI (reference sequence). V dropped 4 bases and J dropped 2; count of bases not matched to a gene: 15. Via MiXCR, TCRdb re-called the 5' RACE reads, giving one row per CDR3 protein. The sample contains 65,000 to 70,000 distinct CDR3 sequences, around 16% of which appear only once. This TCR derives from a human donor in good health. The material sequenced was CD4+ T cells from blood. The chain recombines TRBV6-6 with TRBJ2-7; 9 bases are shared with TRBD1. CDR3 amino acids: CASSSRKTSGTGTYEQYF. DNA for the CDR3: TGTGCCAGCAGTTCCAGGAAAACATCCGGGACAGGGACCTACGAGCAGTACTTC.